This TCR beta chain comes out of a study of cytomegalovirus exposure and HLA in healthy donors. Study-level points and caveats: Common viral pathogens were later found to be apparently linked to several of the most significant clusters. No immune exposure information besides CMV serostatus was available. A further, later analysis showed that HLA-associated TCR beta chains (compared with equally common others) were more clonally expanded. Productive rates of about 90% or about 30% were seen for most TCR beta V segments in an earlier analysis.

Primers: 60 Vbeta forward and 13 Jbeta reverse. Assay: immunoSEQ multiplex PCR; the TCRdb copy retains only in-frame clones and omits some. Of 200,000 to 250,000 clones in the sample, approximately 90% were seen once. A remark on this clone: The antigen is not known.

This CDR3 is built from 23 residues. The V and J genes are TRBV21-1 and TRBJ2-1; the D segment call TRBD2 is taken from the table without a DNA check. TRBV21-1 is a pseudogene locus. This clonotype was obtained from a woman aged 18-29 years in good health and CMV-seronegative. Sample: PBMCs. The CDR3 bases are TGTGCCAGCGGCATATCCCCGATTAAAGGCCTGGGAGTGAAGTACGCCCCGCCCGGTGAGCAGTTCTTC. Encoded protein: CASGISPIKGLGVKYAPPGEQFF.